This T cell receptor beta chain was sequenced for a study of blood T cells in healthy people across ages (dated by TCRdb to between 2014 and 2017). Study-wide context: Template switching captured roughly one uniquely barcoded TCR beta cDNA molecule per two T cells in model experiments. The donors were divided into four age groups: young (average around 16 years), middle-aged (roughly 40), aged (around 59) and long-lived (82). Using deep sequencing normalized with unique cDNA molecular identifiers, the study measured how TCR beta repertoire diversity changes with age. To avoid experimental bias, donors of different ages were randomly spread across the sequencing lanes. For two donors (one aged 18 to 30 and one aged 80 or older), the study analyzed two additional independent replicas of 1 million unique cDNA reads from the same blood draw. The full study reports these points: As age increased, observed TCR beta diversity per million T cells dropped in a roughly linear way, and a significant reduction was already evident by age about 36. Conclusive comparison of naive and antigen-experienced compartments was prevented by the profiling of bulk unsorted PBMCs. Observed TCR beta diversity correlated strongly with the percentage of naive T cells measured by flow cytometry. Estimates of total diversity from one million sequenced T cells were regarded as lower bounds and underestimates. The long-lived group showed more naive CD4+ T cells, fewer expanded clones and increased TCR diversity than the aged group, suggesting age selection. Because donor CMV infection status was unknown, age-related changes in expanded clonotypes were potentially confounded.

To prepare the library, 5' RACE was applied. The second PCR ran for roughly 7 to 12 cycles and used a J-beta primer mix along with a sample-barcoded 5' primer. Each TCR beta cDNA molecule received a unique molecular identifier from a template-switch 5' adaptor carrying 12 random nucleotides. Each sample yielded at least 2.5 million CDR3-containing paired-end reads. First-strand cDNA synthesis was performed from all RNA using the Mint cDNA synthesis kit, with priming by a TRBC-specific oligonucleotide. All cDNA was treated with uracil-DNA glycosylase and then went through a first 18-cycle PCR with the universal primers M1SS and BC2_uni_R. The source study handled its data this way. For normalization, 1 million high-quality reads were randomly selected from each sample, with every read carrying a distinct molecular identifier. Reads sharing molecular identifiers were discarded rather than binned into consensus sequences. MiTCR, set to a Q25 quality threshold and the strictest error-elimination algorithm, was used for CDR3 identification, clonotype clustering and error correction. Lower-bound total TCR beta diversity was estimated with a nonparametric unseen species model using Euler transformation. The public reads were reprocessed in TCRdb via fastp at Q25 and MiXCR, keeping in-frame beta chains. Records with the same CDR3 protein are collapsed into one entry carrying the most frequent genes and DNA. The V and J calls here are based on TCRdb, not the publication. Here the sample has 1.5 million to 2 million distinct CDR3 sequences; about two fifths occur a single time. The ten largest account for more than 20% of the sample.

With respect to this clonotype: It lacks a known antigen. Within one base of it there is no much larger clone, and no base qualities were kept.

V lost 5 bases and J lost 2 bases; the stretch between them is 13 bases long. From cysteine to phenylalanine, the CDR3 is 14 amino acids long. Just CDR3 DNA is preserved here, 42 bases in frame from base 1. Based on the germline V gene (reference sequence), the CDR1 and CDR2 sequences are LNHDA and SQIVND. The donors were roughly 39 Caucasian individuals from Russia, aged 6 to 90 years, who were systemically healthy. Each donor gave 8 to 10 milliliters of peripheral blood, drawn into EDTA-treated Vacutainer tubes. Ficoll-Paque density-gradient centrifugation was used to isolate PBMCs, with at least 6.5 million per sample. Total RNA was extracted from PBMCs with Trizol reagent, with at least 5.5 micrograms obtained per sample. For every donor, an aliquot of PBMCs went through flow cytometry to measure the percentages of naive CD45RAhigh/CD27high T cells.

Sequenced: blood. The sequence joins TRBV19 to TRBJ2-7; the D region may be TRBD1 or TRBD2, each matching 5 bases equally. The sequence came from a human donor in good health. The nucleotides are TGTGCCAGTAGTTTTGAGGGGATCACCTACGAGCAGTACTTC. Translated, it gives CASSFEGITYEQYF.